The 20 T cell receptor beta chains below all came from one sample that was sequenced in a study of regulatory T cells in long-lasting Graves disease. In building TCR beta libraries, iRepertoire HTBI primers were used together with Arm-PCR of CDR3 regions. In TCRdb, the multiplex PCR reads were re-called with MiXCR into one record per CDR3 protein. The sample has under 500,000 distinct CDR3 sequences, roughly 20% seen once. The time point was: persistent/refractory GD, antithyroid drugs over 5 years with positive TRAb. Construction of the TCR library relied on RNA isolated from PBMCs. Material: peripheral blood mononuclear cells (PBMCs), obtained when the disease was refractory, from a patient treated with antithyroid drugs. Receptors originate from a female donor with Graves disease.

V is TRBV12-3 or TRBV12-4 and J is TRBJ2-2; D gene uncertain. The V end was cut by 6 bases, the J end by 7 bases, with 12 bases between. The CDR3 is 13 amino acids. DNA of the CDR3: TGTGCCAGCAGCCTAAGAGGCGGCGGGGAGCTGTTTTTT. Its translation is CASSLRGGGELFF.

This clonotype was counted at least ten times. The chain has TRBV12-3 or TRBV12-4 and TRBJ2-4; TRBD1 or TRBD2 may be the D gene (5 bases each). Between the trimmed V and J ends, which lost 5 bases and 0 bases, there was a span of 14 bases. CDR3 length: 16 amino acids. CDR3 DNA: TGTGCCAGCAGTCCCAGGGACCTTTTAGCCAAAAACATTCAGTACTTC. Encoded protein: CASSPRDLLAKNIQYF.

There are a few counts of this clonotype. The genes are TRBV7-2 and TRBJ2-2; TRBD1 matches 7 bases. Germline CDR1 is SGHTA and CDR2 is FQGNSA. V lost 1 base, J lost 6 bases, and 5 bases stayed unmatched. This CDR3 has 15 amino acids. For the CDR3, the DNA is TGTGCCAGCAGCTTAGGGGACAGAATATCCGGGGAGCTGTTTTTT. Protein: CASSLGDRISGELFF.

The chain links TRBV28 to TRBJ2-7, with unresolved D. The length of the CDR3 is 14 residues. Trimming shortened V by 2 bases and J by 1 base, and 9 bases separated the two germline ends. Germline V gene sequence: CDR1 MDHEN, CDR2 SYDVKM. CDR3 sequence (DNA): TGTGCCAGCAGTTTAGTGAGAACTTCCTACGAGCAGTACTTC. Its translation is CASSLVRTSYEQYF. Using reference TRBV28 and TRBJ2-7 for the parts outside the CDR3, the full variable domain is DVKVTQSSRYLVKRTGEKVFLECVQDMDHENMFWYRQDPGLGLRLIYFSYDVKMKEKGDIPEGYSVSREKKERFSLILESASTNQTSMYLCASSLVRTSYEQYFGPGTRLTVT.

This clonotype was recorded a few times. The V call is TRBV20-1, the J call TRBJ1-5; D gene unclear. Looked up from germline, CDR1 is DFQATT and CDR2 is SNEGSKA (reference sequence). CDR3 length equals 20 residues. V was clipped by 3 bases and J by 6 bases, with 33 bases between them. This CDR3 reads CSASLDLALHAGMFFQPQHF. The DNA of the CDR3 is TGCAGTGCTAGCTTAGACCTGGCCCTACACGCGGGTATGTTTTTTCAGCCCCAGCATTTT.

This clonotype was seen at least ten times. This chain uses TRBV7-2 with TRBJ1-6, with 11 bases identical to TRBD1. Germline lookup yields CDR1 SGHTA and CDR2 FQGNSA. Trimming took 5 bases from V and 10 from J; bases not matched to a gene: 4. The CDR3 loop spans 14 amino acids. The CDR3 spells CASSRDRGLSPLHF. The CDR3 nucleotides are TGTGCCAGCAGCCGGGACAGGGGGTTGTCACCCCTCCACTTT.

This chain links TRBV25-1 with TRBJ2-5, with 10 bases aligning to TRBD2. The V gene end was trimmed by 0 bases and the J gene end by 3 bases; junction bases not matched to a gene: 1. Germline V lookup: CDR1 MGHDK, CDR2 SYGVNS. CDR3 length equals 15 residues. The CDR3 DNA sequence: TGTGCCAGCAGTGAATACAGCGGGAGGGAAGAGACCCAGTACTTC. Protein product: CASSEYSGREETQYF.

CDR3 sequence: CASNPTMVGSHGYTF. DNA of the CDR3: TGTGCCAGTAACCCCACTATGGTCGGGAGTCATGGCTACACCTTC. The gene calls are TRBV19 and TRBJ1-2; D is ambiguous. The V end lost 7 bases, the J end lost 6 bases, and 21 bases lay between the germline ends. From germline, CDR1 is LNHDA and CDR2 SQIVND (reference sequence). The CDR3 consists of 15 residues. Variable domain in full (rest from reference TRBV19 and TRBJ1-2): DGGITQSPKYLFRKEGQNVTLSCEQNLNHDAMYWYRQDPGQGLRLIYYSQIVNDFQKGDIAEGYSVSREKKESFPLTVTSAQKNPTAFYLCASNPTMVGSHGYTFGSGTRLTVV.

The rearrangement joins TRBV19 to TRBJ1-5, with no clear D. This CDR3 comprises 14 residues. The V gene's germline CDR1 is LNHDA and CDR2 SQIVND (reference sequence). Trimming removed 5 bases from V and 0 bases from J, with 8 bases in between. The chain's CDR3 is CASSYQDSNQPQHF. CDR3 nucleotide sequence: TGTGCCAGTAGTTACCAGGATAGCAATCAGCCCCAGCATTTT.

Of note for this clonotype: The junction differs from germline at one of its ends, possibly a read error. The CDR3 DNA reads as TGTGCCTGGAGGCGATGGGACTTCCAATCTTACGGGCAGTACTTC. The encoded protein is CAWRRWDFQSYGQYF. The rearrangement links TRBV30 to TRBJ2-7; TRBD2 might be the D (6 bases). The CDR3 length is 15 residues. The V gene's germline CDR1 is GTSNPN and CDR2 SVGIG (reference sequence).

This clonotype came up many times. This chain links TRBV30 with TRBJ1-6; D is unresolved. Looked up from germline, CDR1 is GTSNPN and CDR2 is SVGIG (reference sequence). Trimming left V 2 bases short and J 6 bases short, with 8 bases between. This CDR3 is built from 13 residues. This chain's CDR3 is CAWSRPSNSPLHF. CDR3 coding DNA: TGTGCCTGGAGTCGTCCTAGTAATTCACCCCTCCACTTT.

V is TRBV3-1 and J is TRBJ1-1; 8 nucleotides line up with TRBD1. V shed 4 bases and J 6 bases; nucleotides not matched to a gene: 10. Germline assignment: CDR1 LGHDT and CDR2 YNNKEL (reference sequence). This CDR3 spans 15 amino acids. The CDR3 reads CASSPGTGRFSEAFF. CDR3 nucleotides: TGTGCCAGCAGCCCCGGGACAGGAAGGTTTTCTGAAGCTTTCTTT.

There are many counts of this clonotype. The CDR3 nucleotides are TGTGCCAGCAGCTTAGTGGGGGAGACAGGGCAGCAGTACTTC. As protein: CASSLVGETGQQYF. The chain employs TRBV7-9 and TRBJ2-7; 7 positions match TRBD1. Germline loops: CDR1 SEHNR, CDR2 FQNEAQ (reference sequence). This CDR3 has 14 amino acids. J lost 8 bases, V lost 1 base, and 8 bases had no gene match.

Many counts were recorded for this clonotype. The chain recombines TRBV27 with TRBJ2-5; weak D call: TRBD1 (5 bases). The CDR3 extends over 14 amino acids. V shed 5 bases and J shed 1 base, with 11 bases lying between them. Germline-derived CDR1 and CDR2 are MNHEY and SMNVEV (reference sequence). The CDR3 spells CASSLTAAQETQYF. The CDR3 DNA reads TGTGCCAGCAGTCTGACAGCCGCCCAAGAGACCCAGTACTTC.

J is TRBJ2-2 and V is TRBV20-1; a possible D gene is TRBD1 (5 bases). The V gene's germline CDR1 is DFQATT and CDR2 SNEGSKA (reference sequence). This CDR3 comprises 12 residues. The CDR3 DNA reads as TGCACCCAAAGGGGTGCGGCCGGGGAGCTGTTTTTT. This sequence encodes CTQRGAAGELFF.

This clonotype showed up many times. The chain couples TRBV7-9 to TRBJ1-4; 8 nucleotides match TRBD1. Trimming removed 3 bases from V and 7 bases from J; junction bases left unmatched: 10. Germline lookup yields CDR1 SEHNR and CDR2 FQNEAQ (reference sequence). This CDR3 is 16 amino acids long. CDR3 DNA: TGTGCCAGCAGCTTGTCAGGGGGCGGGCTCGCTGAAAAACTGTTTTTT. Amino acids: CASSLSGGGLAEKLFF.

A few counts support this clonotype. The chain carries TRBV30 and TRBJ2-7; 8 bases align to TRBD2. Germline trimming cut 5 bases from V and 5 bases from J; bases unmatched to any gene: 8. The CDR3 contains 13 residues. From germline, CDR1 is GTSNPN and CDR2 SVGIG (reference sequence). As DNA, the CDR3 is TGTGCCTGGGGACTAGCAATCGGACACGAGCAGTACTTC. This encodes CAWGLAIGHEQYF.

The chain joins TRBV27 to TRBJ2-7; 7 nucleotides match TRBD2. CDR3 length: 13 residues. CDR1 and CDR2 from the germline V gene are MNHEY and SMNVEV (reference sequence). Unmatched junction bases numbered 4, after V lost 6 bases and J lost 2 bases. The CDR3 is CASRASGTYEQYF. CDR3 nucleotide sequence: TGTGCCAGCAGGGCTAGCGGAACCTACGAGCAGTACTTC.

As for this clonotype: One base away lies a much larger clone, so this may be a sequencing read error. V is TRBV5-5 and J is TRBJ2-1; TRBD1 aligns across 8 bases. From germline, CDR1 is SGHKS and CDR2 YYEKEE (reference sequence). The CDR3 contains 15 residues. The V segment lost 4 bases and the J segment 10 bases; nucleotides outside the gene matches: 13. The CDR3: CASSREGTGYYEQFF. For the CDR3, the DNA is TGTGCCAGCAGCCGGGAAGGGACAGGATACTACGAGCAGTTCTTC.

The V and J genes are TRBV6-1 and TRBJ1-2; perhaps TRBD1 as D (6 bases). The CDR3 length is 13 residues. The V gene lost 3 bases and the J gene lost 3 bases, with 8 bases spanning the gap. The germline V gene has CDR1 MNHNS and CDR2 SASEGT. CDR3 nucleotide sequence: TGTGCCAGCAGTGAGTGGACAGACTATGGCTACACCTTC. Its translation: CASSEWTDYGYTF.